This T cell receptor (beta chain) appears in the sequencing data of a study of metastatic and nonmetastatic thyroid tumors (dated by TCRdb to about 2020). Study-level background: Repertoires were compared across peripheral blood and tumor or nodule tissue samples from malignant and benign thyroid patients.

The germline V gene encodes CDR1 KGHDR and CDR2 SFDVKD. From cysteine to phenylalanine, the CDR3 is 16 amino acids long. Here the CDR3 DNA is all that survives: 48 bases in frame from base 1. The V and J ends are trimmed by 2 bases and 1 base, leaving 13 bases between them. Libraries were built with PCR. The sequencing machine was an Illumina HiSeq 4000. High-throughput sequencing was used to profile the TCR beta-chain CDR3 region of each patient. The published analysis was carried out like this. CDR3 differences across clinicopathological groups were used to build a classifier for discriminating distant-metastatic papillary thyroid cancer patients. The Shannon index was used to measure repertoire diversity, and the Morisita-Horn index was used to measure how similar tumor and blood repertoires were. TCRdb trimmed the raw reads at Q25, called clones with MiXCR and kept productive beta chains. The authors' filters were not applied to this entry. The sample table lists over 25,000 clones, over 15% of them with a count of one. The top ten hold around 4% of the sample.

Of note for this clone: Its antigen remains undetermined. A much larger clone differs from this one at a single base, so this may be a read error.

Results and caveats for the whole study, not just this receptor: In both blood and tumor samples, TCR beta diversity was reported to be significantly higher in malignant tumors than in benign nodules.

None of the patients had been given any treatment before thyroid surgery. The study retrospectively analysed patient clinical samples collected from about 2012 to 2018 using T-cell receptor beta sequencing. The material sequenced was blood. This clonotype was sampled from a female donor with papillary thyroid cancer or a benign thyroid nodule (not recorded which). Some clones in this sample may be carry-over from other donors' samples. The sequence joins TRBV24-1 to TRBJ2-5, and possibly TRBD2, on 6 matching bases. The encoded CDR3 is CATSDSRDSFQETQYF. The DNA sequence follows: TGTGCCACCAGTGATTCCCGGGACTCCTTCCAAGAGACCCAGTACTTC.